The 18 T cell receptor beta chains reported below all come from one sample, sequenced in a study of immune evolution from preneoplasia to lung adenocarcinoma. The method was immunoSEQ multiplex PCR; TCRdb's version includes in-frame clones alone and lacks a portion of them. The sample lists tens of thousands of clones, about 74% occurring once. The material sequenced was FFPE invasive lung adenocarcinoma tissue. These receptors were obtained from a person aged 55-75 years with lung adenocarcinoma.

A remark on this clone: One end of the junction fails to match germline, which may point to a read error. The V call is TRBV9, the J call TRBJ1-3, with 10 bases fitting TRBD1. The CDR3 runs to 16 residues. Germline-derived CDR1 and CDR2 are SGDLS and YYNGEE. The CDR3 loop reads CASSTYGTGAGNAIYF. As DNA, the CDR3 is TGTGCCAGCAGCACATACGGGACAGGGGCCGGAAACGCCATATATTTT.

The chain uses TRBV10-3 and TRBJ2-3; D ambiguous. The CDR3 length is 14 residues. V gave up 3 bases and J gave up 1 base, with 8 bases separating them. Germline lookup yields CDR1 ENHRY and CDR2 SYGVKD. CDR3: CAISEALGTDTQYF. CDR3 coding DNA: TGTGCCATCAGTGAAGCCCTGGGCACAGATACGCAGTATTTT.

The chain employs TRBV6-1 and TRBJ1-1; 7 nucleotides match TRBD1. J gave up 0 bases and V 6 bases, and 4 bases lay outside the gene matches. The CDR3 loop spans 14 amino acids. Per the germline V gene, CDR1 is MNHNS and CDR2 is SASEGT. The CDR3 DNA is TGTGCCAGCAGCCTGGGACAGTTGAACACTGAAGCTTTCTTT. Translated: CASSLGQLNTEAFF.

This clone was detected only a few times. The gene calls are TRBV6-6 and TRBJ1-1; D unclear. The V and J ends lost 0 bases and 4 bases respectively, with 6 bases between them. Germline V gives CDR1 MNHNY, CDR2 SVGAGI (reference sequence). This CDR3 is built from 13 residues. The DNA for the CDR3 is TGTGCCAGCAGTTACTCGGCGAGCACTGAAGCTTTCTTT. It translates to CASSYSASTEAFF.

The chain is built from TRBV7-2 and TRBJ2-1; D gene ambiguous. V was shortened by 2 bases and J by 9 bases, with 5 bases between the two germline ends. This CDR3 is 11 amino acids long. Per germline, CDR1 SGHTA and CDR2 FQGNSA. CDR3 protein: CASSLMSEQFF. CDR3 DNA sequence: TGTGCCAGCAGCTTAATGAGTGAGCAGTTCTTC.

This chain connects TRBV6-6 to TRBJ1-2; unclear D gene. The CDR3 is 14 residues long. Germline values: CDR1 MNHNY, CDR2 SVGAGI (reference sequence). V was shortened by 1 base and J by 2 bases, with 8 bases between the two germline ends. The CDR3 nucleotides are TGTGCCAGCAGTTACTTGACATCGAACTATGGCTACACCTTC. It specifies CASSYLTSNYGYTF.

V is TRBV19 and J is TRBJ2-3; the D call may be TRBD1 or TRBD2 (5 bases each). V was cut by 4 bases and J by 0 bases, with 14 bases left in between. The CDR3 covers 16 residues. Germline V lookup: CDR1 LNHDA, CDR2 SQIVND (reference sequence). Here the CDR3 DNA reads TGTGCCAGTAGTACAATCGGGGCGGTCAGCACAGATACGCAGTATTTT. Residues: CASSTIGAVSTDTQYF.

This chain joins TRBV18 and TRBJ1-5, with D possibly being TRBD1 (5 bases). The ends were cut back, 0 bases at V and 5 bases at J, with 5 bases in the middle. This CDR3 spans 13 amino acids. The V gene's germline CDR1 is KGHSH and CDR2 LQKENI. The CDR3 DNA is TGTGCCAGCTCACCACCGGGGGATCAGCCCCAGCATTTT. This encodes CASSPPGDQPQHF.

V gene TRBV5-1 combines with J gene TRBJ2-5; TRBD2 matches 7 bases. Germline V gene data show CDR1 as SGHRS and CDR2 as YFSETQ. This CDR3 is 16 amino acids long. V shed 0 bases, J shed 5 bases, and the junction held 10 bases outside the gene matches. CDR3 region: CASSLAGGGDLETQYF. The CDR3 region has the DNA TGCGCCAGCAGCTTGGCGGGAGGCGGCGATTTGGAGACCCAGTACTTC. Using reference TRBV5-1 and TRBJ2-5 for the parts outside the CDR3, the full variable domain is KAGVTQTPRYLIKTRGQQVTLSCSPISGHRSVSWYQQTPGQGLQFLFEYFSETQRNKGNFPGRFSGRQFSNSRSEMNVSTLELGDSALYLCASSLAGGGDLETQYFGPGTRLLVL.

This clone has a single count. This chain uses TRBV2 with TRBJ1-1, with unresolved D. This CDR3 comprises 12 residues. V lost 7 bases and J 4 bases, leaving 10 bases between the germline ends. The germline CDR1 and CDR2 sequences are SNHLY and FYNNEI. The CDR3 DNA is TGTGCCAGCATGTATGGGCTCACTGAAGCTTTCTTT. Amino acids: CASMYGLTEAFF.

V gene TRBV7-2 combines with J gene TRBJ2-3; D may correspond to TRBD1 or TRBD2 (6 bases each). CDR1 SGHTA and CDR2 FQGNSA come from the germline V gene. The CDR3 spans 16 residues. V lost 1 base and J lost 0, with 11 bases in between. The CDR3 region is CASSLGGARSTDTQYF. DNA of the CDR3: TGTGCCAGCAGCTTAGGGGGGGCTAGAAGCACAGATACGCAGTATTTT.

In this sample, this clone turned up a few times. V gene TRBV18 combines with J gene TRBJ1-1; D gene unclear. The CDR3 consists of 15 residues. The V gene lost 0 bases and the J gene lost 1 base, with 9 bases spanning the gap. CDR1 KGHSH and CDR2 LQKENI come from the germline V gene. DNA for the CDR3: TGTGCCAGCTCACCACCTGGACGGCAGAACACTGAAGCTTTCTTT. It encodes CASSPPGRQNTEAFF.

V usage is TRBV30 and J usage is TRBJ1-1, with unresolved D. Trimming stripped 7 bases from V and 1 base from J, with 16 bases between. This CDR3 contains 14 residues. Germline values: CDR1 GTSNPN, CDR2 SVGIG (reference sequence). This CDR3 is CASAPAGKNTEAFF. The DNA of the CDR3 is TGTGCCTCCGCCCCGGCGGGAAAGAACACTGAAGCTTTCTTT. The whole variable domain, filled in from reference TRBV30 and TRBJ1-1, reads SQTIHQWPATLVQPVGSPLSLECTVEGTSNPNLYWYRQAAGRGLQLLFYSVGIGQISSEVPQNLSASRPQDRQFILSSKKLLLSDSGFYLCASAPAGKNTEAFFGQGTRLTVV.

The chain has TRBV5-4 and TRBJ2-5; D gene uncertain. The germline V gene has CDR1 SGHNT and CDR2 YYREEE (reference sequence). The length of the CDR3 is 15 residues. Between the trimmed V and J ends, which lost 4 bases and 7 bases, there was a span of 20 bases. The CDR3 reads CASSTQENRMGTQYF. The CDR3, as DNA: TGTGCCAGCAGCACACAAGAGAACCGGATGGGGACCCAGTACTTC.

V usage is TRBV30 and J usage is TRBJ1-1, with no clear D. V lost 4 bases and J 1 base, leaving 4 bases between the germline ends. The CDR3 consists of 11 residues. Germline CDR1 is GTSNPN and CDR2 is SVGIG (reference sequence). The CDR3 here is CAWTTNTEAFF. DNA for the CDR3: TGTGCCTGGACCACGAACACTGAAGCTTTCTTT. Combining the CDR3 with reference TRBV30 and TRBJ1-1 gives the whole variable domain SQTIHQWPATLVQPVGSPLSLECTVEGTSNPNLYWYRQAAGRGLQLLFYSVGIGQISSEVPQNLSASRPQDRQFILSSKKLLLSDSGFYLCAWTTNTEAFFGQGTRLTVV.

The genes are TRBV18 and TRBJ2-2; 8 nucleotides line up with TRBD1. Trimming at V came to 2 bases and at J to 3 bases, leaving 5 bases not matched to a gene. The V gene's germline CDR1 is KGHSH and CDR2 LQKENI. The CDR3 sequence is 16 residues long. The DNA for the CDR3 is TGTGCCAGCTCACCATCCCGGACAGGGCACACCGGGGAGCTGTTTTTT. It codes for CASSPSRTGHTGELFF.

The genes are TRBV9 and TRBJ2-7; the D is unclear. V lost 1 base and J lost 6, with 11 bases in between. This CDR3 is 13 amino acids long. Germline V gene sequence: CDR1 SGDLS, CDR2 YYNGEE. CDR3 amino acids: CASSVSSWGEQYF. CDR3 nucleotide sequence: TGTGCCAGCAGCGTATCCTCCTGGGGCGAGCAGTACTTC.

The chain recombines TRBV7-9 with TRBJ1-1; perhaps TRBD1 as D (6 bases). There are 13 residues in the CDR3. Trimming shortened V by 5 bases and J by 5 bases, and 12 bases separated the two germline ends. CDR1 is SEHNR and CDR2 is FQNEAQ in the germline V gene (reference sequence). In nucleotides, the CDR3 is TGTGCCAGCAGCACTATAGGGGGAACTGAAGCTTTCTTT. It encodes CASSTIGGTEAFF.